Listed here are 27 T cell receptor beta chains from one sample, sequenced in a study of CD8 T cells in ankylosing spondylitis. TCRdb recomputed calls from the 5' RACE reads with MiXCR, one row per CDR3 protein. Seen here are roughly 180,000 distinct CDR3 sequences, about an eighth observed once, and the top ten hold 11%. Specimen: blood, either unsorted or a sorted T cell fraction (not recorded which). The receptors come from a female donor with ankylosing spondylitis or in good health (not recorded which).

In this sample, this clonotype turned up many times. The chain joins TRBV7-2 to TRBJ1-1, with D perhaps TRBD1 (5 bases). Deletions cut 4 bases from V and 8 bases from J, with 20 bases between. The germline gives CDR1 SGHTA, CDR2 FQGNSA. The CDR3 has 15 amino acids. The CDR3 spells CASSSYFRDESEAFF. DNA of the CDR3: TGTGCCAGCAGCTCCTATTTCAGGGATGAATCCGAAGCTTTCTTT.

The rearrangement joins TRBV7-8 to TRBJ2-5, with D unclear. There are 13 residues in the CDR3. Trimming stripped 1 base from V and 3 bases from J, with 6 bases between. Germline V gene lookup returns CDR1 SGHVS and CDR2 FQNEAQ. CDR3: CASSLGAEETQYF. Here the CDR3 DNA reads TGTGCCAGCAGCTTAGGGGCCGAAGAGACCCAGTACTTC.

This clonotype occurred many times. The CDR3 here is CASSYGTGDHYEQYF. CDR3 DNA sequence: TGCGCCAGCAGTTACGGGACAGGGGACCACTACGAGCAGTACTTC. This chain uses TRBV4-3 with TRBJ2-7; TRBD1 aligns across 10 bases. This CDR3 region has 15 residues. Unmatched junction bases numbered 8, after V lost 6 bases and J lost 3 bases. Germline V lookup: CDR1 LGHNA, CDR2 YSLEER.

This clonotype was counted many times. V usage is TRBV19 and J usage is TRBJ1-4; 7 bases line up with TRBD1. After removal of 5 bases from V and 11 bases from J, the junction contained 11 bases not matched to a gene. Germline-derived CDR1 and CDR2 are LNHDA and SQIVND (reference sequence). The CDR3 covers 14 residues. The CDR3 protein is CASSQIGGGKKLFF. DNA of the CDR3: TGTGCCAGTAGTCAAATAGGGGGCGGTAAGAAACTGTTTTTT.

This clonotype was counted many times. The V call is TRBV5-1, the J call TRBJ2-1; 9 positions agree with TRBD2. CDR1 SGHRS and CDR2 YFSETQ come from the germline V gene. The CDR3 runs 16 residues. With 3 bases clipped from V and 3 bases from J, the junction kept 7 bases outside the gene matches. CDR3 nucleotide sequence: TGCGCCAGCAGCTGGGGACTAGCCCCTAGCTACAATGAGCAGTTCTTC. It encodes CASSWGLAPSYNEQFF.

In this sample, this clonotype turned up many times. The V gene is TRBV11-1, the J gene TRBJ2-5; 11 positions agree with TRBD1. The CDR3 contains 18 residues. Germline V lookup: CDR1 SGHAT, CDR2 FQDESV (reference sequence). The ends lost 5 bases at V and 5 bases at J; junction bases unmatched: 16. The CDR3 sequence: CASSRGLTGTGGAETQYF. CDR3 DNA sequence: TGTGCCAGCAGCAGGGGGTTGACCGGGACAGGGGGAGCGGAGACCCAGTACTTC.

In this sample, this clonotype turned up many times. The V call is TRBV20-1, the J call TRBJ2-7, with 9 bases fitting TRBD1. CDR1 and CDR2 (germline): DFQATT, SNEGSKA (reference sequence). V lost 5 bases and J lost 6; bases outside the gene matches: 8. The length of the CDR3 is 13 residues. The CDR3 DNA reads TGCAGTGCTGCGCAGGACAGGGGATCCGAGCAGTACTTC. As protein: CSAAQDRGSEQYF.

In its sample, this clonotype was seen many times. The genes are TRBV28 and TRBJ2-7; no clear D. Germline CDR1 is MDHEN and CDR2 is SYDVKM. Trimming cost V 5 bases and J 1 base, with 3 bases left between them. CDR3 size: 11 residues. CDR3 in amino acids: CASSGSYEQYF. The CDR3 DNA reads TGTGCCAGCAGTGGGTCCTACGAGCAGTACTTC.

This clonotype was picked up a small number of times. V gene TRBV20-1 combines with J gene TRBJ1-1; D is ambiguous. Germline V gene data show CDR1 as DFQATT and CDR2 as SNEGSKA (reference sequence). The germline V and J ends were trimmed by 2 bases and 0 bases, with 10 bases remaining between them. This CDR3 is built from 14 residues. The CDR3 is CSARTSGLNTEAFF. The DNA of the CDR3 is TGCAGTGCTAGAACCAGCGGCTTGAACACTGAAGCTTTCTTT.

The sample holds many counts of this clonotype. The chain recombines TRBV20-1 with TRBJ2-1, with D hard to call. CDR1 DFQATT and CDR2 SNEGSKA come from the germline V gene (reference sequence). The CDR3 covers 15 residues. Trimming left V 7 bases short and J 5 bases short, with 21 bases between. This CDR3 is CSVWSGQIGHNEQFF. In DNA, the CDR3 is TGCAGTGTTTGGTCCGGCCAAATCGGGCACAATGAGCAGTTCTTC.

Ten or more counts support this clonotype. The chain uses TRBV6-1 and TRBJ1-5; D gene uncertain. The germline V gene has CDR1 MNHNS and CDR2 SASEGT. Trimming took off 7 bases at V and 0 bases at J, with 7 bases between the two ends. The CDR3 is 13 residues long. The CDR3 sequence is CASTRYSNQPQHF. The CDR3 DNA sequence: TGTGCCAGCACAAGGTATAGCAATCAGCCCCAGCATTTT.

This clonotype was detected many times. The V gene is TRBV4-2, the J gene TRBJ2-1, with a weak D call TRBD2 (5 bases). Germline V CDR1 and CDR2: LGHNA, YNFKEQ. Deletions cut 0 bases from V and 5 bases from J, with 11 bases between. This CDR3 region has 15 residues. CDR3 region: CASSQERLNNNEQFF. For the CDR3, the DNA is TGTGCCAGCAGCCAAGAACGACTAAACAACAATGAGCAGTTCTTC.

This clonotype occurred many times. This rearrangement joins TRBV5-6 to TRBJ1-2; D may be TRBD1 (5 bases). Between the trimmed V and J ends, which lost 5 bases and 6 bases, there was a span of 14 bases. The CDR3 has 13 amino acids. Germline CDR1 SGHDT, CDR2 YYEEEE. CDR3 sequence reads: CASSKEGLHGYTF. The CDR3 DNA reads as TGTGCCAGCAGTAAGGAGGGGCTACATGGCTACACCTTC.

Ten or more counts support this clonotype. The chain combines TRBV28 with TRBJ2-5; maybe TRBD1 (6 bases). Trimming removed 3 bases at V and 4 bases at J, with 9 bases between. The CDR3 has 13 residues. Germline V gene sequence: CDR1 MDHEN, CDR2 SYDVKM. As DNA, the CDR3 is TGTGCCAGCAGTTTCGGCAGGGGAGAGACCCAGTACTTC. Its translation: CASSFGRGETQYF.

As regards this clonotype: A much larger clone differs by one base, so this may be a read error. This chain uses TRBV6-1 with TRBJ1-5; TRBD1 matches at 9 bases. Germline trimming cut 4 bases from V and 5 bases from J; bases unmatched to any gene: 3. CDR1 is MNHNS, CDR2 SASEGT, per germline. This CDR3 spans 14 amino acids. The CDR3 is CASSGRTGDQPQHF. The CDR3 DNA reads TGTGCCAGCAGTGGTCGGACAGGGGATCAGCCCCAGCATTTT.

This clonotype was found many times. This sequence joins TRBV6-1 and TRBJ2-3, with D perhaps matching TRBD1 (5 bases). The V gene lost 6 bases and the J gene lost 4 bases, with 20 bases spanning the gap. Germline CDR1 MNHNS, CDR2 SASEGT. The CDR3 has 16 amino acids. CDR3 sequence: CASRLQGGRSADTQYF. The CDR3 coding sequence is TGTGCCAGCAGGCTCCAGGGCGGTCGAAGCGCAGATACGCAGTATTTT.

The chain carries TRBV7-2 and TRBJ1-5, with a weak D call TRBD1 (6 bases). The V end was cut by 5 bases, the J end by 4 bases, with 15 bases between. CDR3 length equals 15 residues. Germline lookup yields CDR1 SGHTA and CDR2 FQGNSA. The CDR3 sequence: CASSPPGGRNQPQHF. The DNA of the CDR3 is TGTGCCAGCAGCCCTCCGGGGGGGCGTAATCAGCCCCAGCATTTT.

This clonotype showed up many times. The CDR3 DNA is TGTGCCACCAGGCCAGGAGACCAAGAGACCCAGTACTTC. Protein: CATRPGDQETQYF. J is TRBJ2-5 and V is TRBV24-1; no firm D call. The V and J ends lost 7 bases and 0 bases respectively, with 8 bases between them. Germline V gene sequence: CDR1 KGHDR, CDR2 SFDVKD. The CDR3 loop spans 13 amino acids.

In this sample, this clonotype turned up many times. The chain employs TRBV29-1 and TRBJ1-5, with D tentatively TRBD1 (5 bases). V was cut by 4 bases and J by 6 bases, with 10 bases left in between. CDR3 length: 12 residues. Germline CDR1 reads SQVTM; CDR2 reads ANQGSEA. This CDR3 is CSVAEGSQPQHF. The CDR3 DNA reads TGCAGCGTTGCCGAGGGGTCTCAGCCCCAGCATTTT.

This clonotype has only a few counts. The gene calls are TRBV3-1 and TRBJ2-2, with 7 bases matching TRBD1. This CDR3 is 16 amino acids long. The germline CDR1 and CDR2 sequences are LGHDT and YNNKEL (reference sequence). After removal of 3 bases from V and 8 bases from J, the junction contained 12 bases not matched to a gene. The CDR3 protein is CASSHPEDRDPGELFF. As DNA, the CDR3 is TGTGCCAGCAGCCATCCAGAAGACAGGGACCCAGGGGAGCTGTTTTTT. Looking up the rest from reference TRBV3-1 and TRBJ2-2 gives the full variable domain: DTAVSQTPKYLVTQMGNDKSIKCEQNLGHDTMYWYKQDSKKFLKIMFSYNNKELIINETVPNRFSPKSPDKAHLNLHINSLELGDSAVYFCASSHPEDRDPGELFFGEGSRLTVL.

This clonotype was counted only a few times. The chain couples TRBV7-2 to TRBJ1-5, with TRBD1 as a possible D gene (5 bases). Germline CDR1 is SGHTA and CDR2 is FQGNSA. This CDR3 spans 15 amino acids. Trimming removed 2 bases at V and 4 bases at J, with 12 bases between. CDR3 in amino acids: CASSLSGRENQPQHF. The CDR3 region has the DNA TGTGCCAGCAGCTTATCGGGACGGGAAAATCAGCCCCAGCATTTT.

Many counts were recorded for this clonotype. This chain links TRBV20-1 with TRBJ2-3; a weak D match, TRBD2 (6 bases). The CDR3 totals 16 residues. CDR1 is DFQATT, CDR2 SNEGSKA, per germline (reference sequence). V shed 5 bases and J shed 1 base, with 19 bases lying between them. The CDR3 here is CSAEDLARHRTDTQYF. The DNA for the CDR3 is TGCAGTGCTGAAGACCTAGCGCGACACCGCACAGATACGCAGTATTTT.

The genes are TRBV5-1 and TRBJ2-7; tentative D call: TRBD1 (5 bases). V was cut by 5 bases and J by 0 bases, with 12 bases left in between. CDR1 and CDR2 from the germline V gene are SGHRS and YFSETQ. This CDR3 is built from 14 residues. Here the CDR3 reads CASRADSRSYEQYF. The CDR3 nucleotides are TGCGCCAGCAGGGCCGACAGCCGCTCCTACGAGCAGTACTTC. The complete variable domain, with remaining parts taken from reference TRBV5-1 and TRBJ2-7, reads KAGVTQTPRYLIKTRGQQVTLSCSPISGHRSVSWYQQTPGQGLQFLFEYFSETQRNKGNFPGRFSGRQFSNSRSEMNVSTLELGDSALYLCASRADSRSYEQYFGPGTRLTVT.

Ten or more counts support this clonotype. V gene TRBV5-1 combines with J gene TRBJ2-2, with 10 bases fitting TRBD2. CDR3 length: 17 residues. Trimming at V came to 0 bases and at J to 8 bases, leaving 10 bases not matched to a gene. Germline values: CDR1 SGHRS, CDR2 YFSETQ. CDR3 sequence (DNA): TGCGCCAGCAGCTTGGCTCCCCTAGCGGGAGTCCCGGGGGAGCTGTTTTTT. Its translation is CASSLAPLAGVPGELFF.

This clonotype has at least ten counts. V and J are TRBV29-1 and TRBJ2-2, with a weak D call TRBD2 (5 bases). The CDR3 consists of 12 residues. V was shortened by 4 bases and J by 2 bases, with 5 bases between the two germline ends. Germline CDR1 is SQVTM and CDR2 is ANQGSEA. The CDR3 is CSVAGNTGELFF. CDR3 nucleotide sequence: TGCAGCGTTGCGGGAAACACCGGGGAGCTGTTTTTT.

This clonotype was seen at least ten times. The gene calls are TRBV5-1 and TRBJ1-1; tentatively, D is TRBD1 (6 bases). The CDR3 length is 14 residues. V lost 4 bases and J lost 7, with 17 bases in between. CDR1 SGHRS and CDR2 YFSETQ come from the germline V gene. CDR3 bases: TGCGCCAGCAGCCTCAGGGTAGGGGGTGGTGAAGCTTTCTTT. This translates into CASSLRVGGGEAFF.

This clonotype has at least ten counts. The rearrangement uses TRBV7-9 and TRBJ1-4, with D hard to call. Trimming shortened V by 5 bases and J by 6 bases, and 13 bases separated the two germline ends. There are 14 residues in the CDR3. Germline CDR1 SEHNR, CDR2 FQNEAQ (reference sequence). The CDR3 sequence is CASSPSGGDEKLFF. DNA of the CDR3: TGTGCCAGCAGCCCCTCGGGTGGTGATGAAAAACTGTTTTTT.